Listed here are 18 T cell receptor beta chains from one sample, sequenced in a study of shared clonotypes between healthy human individuals. The repertoire was sequenced with immunoSEQ multiplex PCR; TCRdb's copy has only in-frame clones and lacks some. The profile shows under 600,000 clones, about 80% of them singletons. Sequencing used PBMCs. The receptors come from a woman aged 40 to 50 in good health. Some clones in this sample may be carry-over from other donors' samples.

This clone was found many times. Within the sample, other DNA sequences also encode this same CDR3. The V call is TRBV5-6, the J call TRBJ1-2; D unresolved. The ends were cut back, 0 bases at V and 8 bases at J, with 8 bases in the middle. CDR1 is SGHDT, CDR2 YYEEEE, per germline. This CDR3 is built from 12 residues. CDR3 region: CASSLGGQGYTF. The CDR3 DNA is TGTGCCAGCAGCTTGGGCGGTCAGGGCTACACCTTC.

The rearrangement uses TRBV28 and TRBJ2-7; 11 bases line up with TRBD2. The CDR3 has 17 amino acids. CDR1 is MDHEN and CDR2 is SYDVKM in the germline V gene. V dropped 8 bases and J dropped 4; count of bases not matched to a gene: 16. CDR3 nucleotides: TGTGCCAGCCAGTTGCAAATCGGGACTAGCGGAGATTACGAGCAGTACTTC. This translates into CASQLQIGTSGDYEQYF.

This chain uses TRBV5-4 with TRBJ2-2; D remains unclear. This CDR3 is 14 amino acids long. Germline V gene lookup returns CDR1 SGHNT and CDR2 YYREEE (reference sequence). The V end lost 6 bases, the J end lost 0 bases, and 9 bases lay between the germline ends. CDR3 protein: CASTQTPNTGELFF. DNA of the CDR3: TGTGCCAGCACCCAGACACCGAACACCGGGGAGCTGTTTTTT.

The sample holds a few counts of this clone. This chain uses TRBV7-2 with TRBJ1-4; possible D gene TRBD1, 5 bases. V shed 5 bases and J shed 7 bases, with 17 bases lying between them. CDR1 and CDR2 from the germline V gene are SGHTA and FQGNSA. The CDR3 is 15 amino acids. The CDR3, as DNA: TGTGCCAGCAGCCCGTTTATGGGGAGGGGTGAAAAACTGTTTTTT. It specifies CASSPFMGRGEKLFF.

The chain employs TRBV27 and TRBJ2-5, with D tentatively TRBD1 (6 bases). The V end was cut by 5 bases, the J end by 1 base, with 8 bases between. This CDR3 region has 13 residues. From germline, CDR1 is MNHEY and CDR2 SMNVEV (reference sequence). Here the CDR3 DNA reads TGTGCCAGCAGTCCACAGGGCCAAGAGACCCAGTACTTC. As protein: CASSPQGQETQYF.

This clone has at least ten counts. One end of the junction does not line up with germline, which may come from a read error. The chain combines TRBV7-3 with TRBJ1-1; D gene ambiguous. The germline CDR1 and CDR2 sequences are SGHTA and FQGTGA. CDR3 length: 13 amino acids. The CDR3 region has the DNA TGTGCCAGCAGCCTAACTCCGAACACTGAAGCTTTCTTT. Its translation: CASSLTPNTEAFF. Looking up the rest from reference TRBV7-3 and TRBJ1-1 gives the full variable domain: GAGVSQTPSNKVTEKGKYVELRCDPISGHTALYWYRQSLGQGPEFLIYFQGTGAADDSGLPNDRFFAVRPEGSVSTLKIQRTERGDSAVYLCASSLTPNTEAFFGQGTRLTVV.

This chain uses TRBV7-7 with TRBJ1-1; D uncertain. Trimming took off 5 bases at V and 1 base at J, with 8 bases between the two ends. This CDR3 has 13 amino acids. Germline V CDR1 and CDR2: SSHAT, FNYEAQ (reference sequence). In nucleotides, the CDR3 is TGTGCCAGCAGCCTGAGCCAGAACACTGAAGCTTTCTTT. As protein: CASSLSQNTEAFF.

The genes are TRBV28 and TRBJ2-7; TRBD2 is a possible D gene (6 bases). Germline CDR1 reads MDHEN; CDR2 reads SYDVKM. V was cut by 3 bases and J by 0 bases, with 12 bases left in between. The CDR3 is 15 residues long. CDR3 amino acids: CASSFFRGTSYEQYF. CDR3 nucleotides: TGTGCCAGCAGTTTTTTTCGCGGGACCTCCTACGAGCAGTACTTC.

The chain combines TRBV10-3 with TRBJ1-1; a possible D gene is TRBD1 (6 bases). Trimming removed 8 bases from V and 3 bases from J, with 13 bases in between. The germline V gene has CDR1 ENHRY and CDR2 SYGVKD. The CDR3 consists of 13 residues. The CDR3 protein is CAIQEGGDTEAFF. CDR3 nucleotides: TGTGCCATCCAGGAAGGGGGGGACACTGAAGCTTTCTTT.

V and J are TRBV18 and TRBJ2-1, with D unclear. CDR1 KGHSH and CDR2 LQKENI come from the germline V gene. The CDR3 consists of 14 residues. The V end lost 1 base, the J end lost 5 bases, and 9 bases lay between the germline ends. In DNA, the CDR3 is TGTGCCAGCTCACCACAGCCCTCAAACAATGAGCAGTTCTTC. The encoded protein is CASSPQPSNNEQFF.

The chain recombines TRBV30 with TRBJ1-5; a weak D match, TRBD1 (6 bases). The CDR3 loop spans 14 amino acids. Germline V CDR1 and CDR2: GTSNPN, SVGIG (reference sequence). V was shortened by 0 bases and J by 5 bases, with 11 bases between the two germline ends. The CDR3 loop reads CAWSVSGGHQPQHF. CDR3 coding DNA: TGTGCCTGGAGTGTATCGGGGGGCCATCAGCCCCAGCATTTT.

The chain uses TRBV5-6 and TRBJ2-1; 11 nucleotides agree with TRBD1. This CDR3 has 15 amino acids. Germline V gene data show CDR1 as SGHDT and CDR2 as YYEEEE. The V and J ends lost 4 bases and 9 bases, in that order; junction bases with no gene match: 9. The CDR3 DNA follows: TGTGCCAGCAGCGTCTACGGGACAGGGGGACTTGAGCAGTTCTTC. Its translation is CASSVYGTGGLEQFF. The entire variable domain, with the rest obtained from reference TRBV5-6 and TRBJ2-1, is as follows: DAGVTQSPTHLIKTRGQQVTLRCSPKSGHDTVSWYQQALGQGPQFIFQYYEEEERQRGNFPDRFSGHQFPNYSSELNVNALLLGDSALYLCASSVYGTGGLEQFFGPGTRLTVL.

The CDR3 nucleotides are TGCGCCAGCAGCTTGCGGGCGGAGAACACCGGGGAGCTGTTTTTT. Translating gives CASSLRAENTGELFF. The rearrangement joins TRBV5-1 to TRBJ2-2; D gene uncertain. V gave up 1 base and J gave up 1 base, with 8 bases separating them. This CDR3 is 15 amino acids long. Looked up from germline, CDR1 is SGHRS and CDR2 is YFSETQ.

A word on this clone: This sample also contains other DNA sequences that code for the same CDR3. The J gene is TRBJ1-1, the V gene TRBV7-2; D remains unclear. Germline values: CDR1 SGHTA, CDR2 FQGNSA. The germline V and J ends were trimmed by 1 base and 3 bases, with 6 bases remaining between them. This CDR3 contains 13 residues. The CDR3 here is CASSLGTYTEAFF. Here the CDR3 DNA reads TGTGCCAGCAGCTTAGGGACGTACACTGAAGCTTTCTTT.

As to this clone: This likely stems from a read error, as it lies one base from a far larger clone. This chain uses TRBV19 with TRBJ1-1; D ambiguous. CDR1 and CDR2 (germline): LNHDA, SQIVND (reference sequence). This CDR3 is built from 14 residues. The CDR3 sequence: CASREERMNTEVFF. In DNA, the CDR3 is TGTGCCAGTAGAGAGGAGCGAATGAACACTGAAGTTTTCTTT. The full variable domain, with the rest looked up from reference TRBV19 and TRBJ1-1, is DGGITQSPKYLFRKEGQNVTLSCEQNLNHDAMYWYRQDPGQGLRLIYYSQIVNDFQKGDIAEGYSVSREKKESFPLTVTSAQKNPTAFYLCASREERMNTEVFFGQGTRLTVV.

The V and J genes are TRBV18 and TRBJ2-1; the D is unclear. The CDR3 spans 13 residues. Trimming shortened V by 2 bases and J by 5 bases, and 7 bases separated the two germline ends. The germline gives CDR1 KGHSH, CDR2 LQKENI. In nucleotides, the CDR3 is TGTGCCAGCTCACCAGCGAGGAACAATGAGCAGTTCTTC. Encoded protein: CASSPARNNEQFF.

This clone was recorded only once. It may be a read error: a sequence one base away is much more abundant. The chain uses TRBV7-1 and TRBJ2-1; TRBD2 matches 9 bases. TRBV7-1 is labeled an ORF, and its function is uncertain. CDR3 length equals 16 residues. The junction had 8 bases not matched to a gene; V was cut back by 3 bases and J by 5 bases. The DNA of the CDR3 is TGTGCCAGCAGCTCGTTAGCGGGAGTGGCCCACAATGAGCAGTTCTTC. This encodes CASSSLAGVAHNEQFF.

The gene calls are TRBV13 and TRBJ1-3; 7 bases agree with TRBD1. The CDR3 extends over 15 amino acids. Germline CDR1 is PRHDT and CDR2 is FYEKMQ (reference sequence). V was pared by 5 bases and J by 5 bases, with 9 bases of the junction left unmatched. Written as DNA, the CDR3 is TGTGCCAGCAGCGAATACAGGGGTGTAAGAAACACCATATATTTT. It codes for CASSEYRGVRNTIYF.